This TCR beta chain was observed in a study of graft-versus-host responses after intestinal transplantation. As for the study in general: Anti-thymocyte globulin was used for induction in all recipients, who then took tacrolimus and steroids for 3 to 4 years. Findings and caveats of the study: Analysis identified GvH clones in recipient marrow, with some appearing first in ileum or blood.

For this clone: What it binds is not known.

The V gene lost 0 bases and the J gene lost 2 bases, with 11 bases spanning the gap. CDR3 length: 16 amino acids. Germline assignment: CDR1 MGHRA and CDR2 YSYEKL. Some clones are missing from TCRdb's copy, which holds only in-frame ones; the method was immunoSEQ multiplex PCR. The sample includes 80,000 to 100,000 clones, roughly 89% of them seen just once. The sample consisted of unstimulated CD4+ T cells sorted from spleen or lymph node cells, taken before transplant. The sequence came from a human donor who was the organ donor for an intestinal transplant. The chain joins TRBV4-1 to TRBJ1-3; D is uncertain. The CDR3 bases are TGCGCCAGCAGCCAAGATAGGAGGGCAACTGGAAACACCATATATTTT. Encoded protein: CASSQDRRATGNTIYF.